The source of this TCR beta chain is a study of identical twins. Study-wide points: With beta out-of-frame sequences, excess sharing by twins was weaker.

The CDR3 totals 17 residues. The V gene end was trimmed by 1 base and the J gene end by 7 bases; junction bases not matched to a gene: 13. Concerning this clonotype itself: Antigen specificity is unknown.

Unique molecular identifiers were present on the cDNA, which also gained a universal primer site by template switching. TCRdb redid the calling of the 5' RACE reads with MiXCR, one entry per CDR3 protein. Among about 920,000 distinct CDR3 sequences listed, more than 9% were seen once. The same data also went into a second study, on yellow fever vaccine responses in identical twins.

The chain joins TRBV12-3 or TRBV12-4 to TRBJ2-5; 9 nucleotides match TRBD1. The sequenced material came from PBMCs. This receptor was identified in a woman in her late teens or twenties in good health. Here the CDR3 DNA reads TGTGCCAGCAGTTTAGTTGCTGGGGACAGGGACAGAGGGACCCAGTACTTC. Amino acid sequence: CASSLVAGDRDRGTQYF.